Each of the 2 T cell receptor beta chains below was sequenced from the same sample in a study of T-cell reconstitution after alpha-beta-depleted transplantation in children. Construction of the TCRbeta library involved unique molecular identifiers. TCRdb reanalysed the PCR reads using MiXCR and keeps one entry per CDR3 protein. This table holds 670,000 or so distinct CDR3 sequences, around 12% found once. The sample consisted of PBMCs, taken before TCRalphabeta/CD19-depleted stem cell transplant. The receptor set was obtained from a girl aged 2 to 9 with congenital amegakaryocytic thrombocytopenia, due to receive a stem cell transplant.

The chain employs TRBV24-1 and TRBJ1-4; D is ambiguous. CDR3 size: 14 residues. The ends were cut back, 2 bases at V and 5 bases at J, with 8 bases in the middle. Germline V CDR1 and CDR2: KGHDR, SFDVKD. The CDR3 reads CATSDSGENEKLFF. The CDR3 region has the DNA TGTGCCACCAGTGATTCTGGGGAGAATGAAAAACTGTTTTTT.

This clonotype was observed a few times. This chain connects TRBV12-3 or TRBV12-4 to TRBJ2-7; no definite D call. The CDR3 spans 13 residues. Between the trimmed V and J ends, which lost 3 bases and 3 bases, there was a span of 9 bases. This CDR3 is CASSFTDFYEQYF. DNA for the CDR3: TGTGCCAGCAGTTTTACGGATTTCTACGAGCAGTACTTC.